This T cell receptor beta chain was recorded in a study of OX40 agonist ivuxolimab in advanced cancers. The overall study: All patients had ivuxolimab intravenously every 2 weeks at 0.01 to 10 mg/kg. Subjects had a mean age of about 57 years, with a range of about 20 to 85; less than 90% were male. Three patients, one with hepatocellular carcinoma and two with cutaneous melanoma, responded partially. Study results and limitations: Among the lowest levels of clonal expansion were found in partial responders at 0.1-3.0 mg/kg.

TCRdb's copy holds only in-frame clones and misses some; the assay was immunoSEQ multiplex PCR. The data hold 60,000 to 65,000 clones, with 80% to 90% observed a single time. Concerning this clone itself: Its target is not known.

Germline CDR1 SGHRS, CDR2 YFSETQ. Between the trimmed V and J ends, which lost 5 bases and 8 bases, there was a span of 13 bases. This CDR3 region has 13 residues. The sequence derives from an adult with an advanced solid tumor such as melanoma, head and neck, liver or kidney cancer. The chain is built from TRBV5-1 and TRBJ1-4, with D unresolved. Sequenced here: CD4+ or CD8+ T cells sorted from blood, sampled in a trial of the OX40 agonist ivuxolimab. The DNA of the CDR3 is TGCGCCAGCAGGAAGGGCCCTACCGAAAAACTGTTTTTT. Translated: CASRKGPTEKLFF.